The 32 T cell receptor beta chains in this list originate from one sample, sequenced in a study of CD8 T cells in ankylosing spondylitis. From the 5' RACE reads, TCRdb called clonotypes with MiXCR, one entry per CDR3 protein. This sample has a few hundred thousand distinct CDR3 sequences; roughly 25% occur once, and the top ten carry over 0.55%. Sequencing used blood, either unsorted or a sorted T cell fraction (not recorded which). These TCRs come from a male donor with ankylosing spondylitis or in good health (not recorded which).

This clonotype was detected only a few times. The chain couples TRBV10-3 to TRBJ2-7, with D uncertain. The CDR3 totals 14 residues. Germline assignment: CDR1 ENHRY and CDR2 SYGVKD. V was clipped by 3 bases and J by 0 bases, with 9 bases between them. This CDR3 reads CAISEGFTSYEQYF. CDR3 in DNA: TGTGCCATCAGTGAAGGCTTCACCTCCTACGAGCAGTACTTC.

There are many counts of this clonotype. Germline is not matched at one junction end, which may reflect a read error. V gene TRBV18 combines with J gene TRBJ1-5; the D gene is possibly TRBD1 (5 bases). CDR1 is KGHSH, CDR2 LQKENI, per germline. The CDR3 length is 14 residues. DNA of the CDR3: TGTGCCAGCTCAAGCCAGGGTAGCGATCAGCCCCAGCATTTT. It translates to CASSSQGSDQPQHF.

This chain links TRBV20-1 with TRBJ2-1; 9 nucleotides agree with TRBD2. After removal of 1 base from V and 2 bases from J, the junction contained 9 bases not matched to a gene. This CDR3 region has 17 residues. Per germline, CDR1 DFQATT and CDR2 SNEGSKA (reference sequence). CDR3 loop: CSARGARGGLTYNEQFF. The CDR3 nucleotides are TGCAGTGCTAGAGGGGCGCGGGGGGGCCTTACCTACAATGAGCAGTTCTTC.

This clonotype was counted a few times. The V gene is TRBV12-3 or TRBV12-4, the J gene TRBJ2-3; 12 nucleotides match TRBD2. The trim removed 10 bases at V and 4 bases at J, leaving 3 bases unmatched. This CDR3 comprises 13 residues. The CDR3 region is CATSSGGADTQYF. CDR3 bases: TGTGCCACCTCTAGCGGGGGGGCAGATACGCAGTATTTT.

The gene calls are TRBV10-3 and TRBJ2-1, with 7 bases fitting TRBD2. With 1 base clipped from V and 1 base from J, the junction kept 7 bases outside the gene matches. From germline, CDR1 is ENHRY and CDR2 SYGVKD. The CDR3 has 17 amino acids. CDR3 residues: CAISEYDGGVSYNEQFF. Here the CDR3 DNA reads TGTGCCATCAGTGAGTACGATGGGGGGGTGTCCTACAATGAGCAGTTCTTC.

This clonotype came up many times. This chain links TRBV20-1 with TRBJ2-1; tentatively, D is TRBD2 (5 bases). V was clipped by 0 bases and J by 7 bases, with 7 bases between them. The germline CDR1 and CDR2 sequences are DFQATT and SNEGSKA (reference sequence). The CDR3 is made up of 12 amino acids. CDR3 nucleotides: TGCAGTGCTAGAGATTCGGGAAATGAGCAGTTCTTC. Its translation is CSARDSGNEQFF.

This clonotype showed up many times. The rearrangement links TRBV29-1 to TRBJ1-1; D not certain. V was trimmed by 2 bases and J by 6 bases, leaving 13 bases between them. The CDR3 has 13 residues. CDR1 SQVTM and CDR2 ANQGSEA come from the germline V gene. The CDR3 reads CSVEPLSLSEAFF. In nucleotides, the CDR3 is TGCAGCGTTGAACCACTGAGTCTGTCTGAAGCTTTCTTT. The complete variable domain, with remaining parts taken from reference TRBV29-1 and TRBJ1-1, reads SAVISQKPSRDICQRGTSLTIQCQVDSQVTMMFWYRQQPGQSLTLIATANQGSEATYESGFVIDKFPISRPNLTFSTLTVSNMSPEDSSIYLCSVEPLSLSEAFFGQGTRLTVV.

In its sample, this clonotype was seen many times. The chain is built from TRBV20-1 and TRBJ2-3; perhaps TRBD2 as D (6 bases). Germline V gene data show CDR1 as DFQATT and CDR2 as SNEGSKA (reference sequence). Trimming left V 6 bases short and J 1 base short, with 17 bases between. The CDR3 extends over 15 amino acids. CDR3 DNA: TGCAGTGCCGACACGGTAACGGGGGGCACAGATACGCAGTATTTT. It encodes CSADTVTGGTDTQYF.

The rearrangement joins TRBV29-1 to TRBJ1-3; a possible D gene is TRBD1 (5 bases). Trimming removed 4 bases at V and 0 bases at J, with 10 bases between. CDR1 and CDR2 from the germline V gene are SQVTM and ANQGSEA. This CDR3 contains 14 residues. For the CDR3, the DNA is TGCAGCGTTGTCCGGGACTCCTCTGGAAACACCATATATTTT. Protein: CSVVRDSSGNTIYF.

This clonotype has at least ten counts. This rearrangement joins TRBV7-2 to TRBJ2-5; unclear D gene. The CDR3 extends over 14 amino acids. CDR1 and CDR2 (germline): SGHTA, FQGNSA. V lost 4 bases and J 5 bases, leaving 14 bases between the germline ends. The CDR3 region is CASSSSYGPETQYF. DNA for the CDR3: TGTGCCAGCAGCTCGTCGTATGGGCCGGAGACCCAGTACTTC.

The V gene is TRBV21-1, the J gene TRBJ2-5; the DNA was not compared with TRBD2, the D call given in the table. TRBV21-1 corresponds to a pseudogene. The CDR3 totals 16 residues. The CDR3 coding sequence is TGTGCCAGCAGCAAGGTGCAGCGGGGAATCCAAGAGACCCAGTACTTC. Encoded protein: CASSKVQRGIQETQYF.

The chain links TRBV29-1 to TRBJ1-4; TRBD1 is a possible D gene (6 bases). Trimming pared 4 bases from V and 8 bases from J, leaving 11 bases between. Per the germline V gene, CDR1 is SQVTM and CDR2 is ANQGSEA. This CDR3 region has 12 residues. The CDR3 nucleotides read TGCAGCGTTGCGCGGGACACCGAAAAACTGTTTTTT. Its translation is CSVARDTEKLFF. Looking up the rest from reference TRBV29-1 and TRBJ1-4 gives the full variable domain: SAVISQKPSRDICQRGTSLTIQCQVDSQVTMMFWYRQQPGQSLTLIATANQGSEATYESGFVIDKFPISRPNLTFSTLTVSNMSPEDSSIYLCSVARDTEKLFFGSGTQLSVL.

The sample holds many counts of this clonotype. This chain links TRBV20-1 with TRBJ1-1; the D is unclear. The CDR3 is made up of 13 amino acids. The germline V gene encodes CDR1 DFQATT and CDR2 SNEGSKA (reference sequence). V was clipped by 1 base and J by 2 bases, with 8 bases between them. CDR3 bases: TGCAGTGCTAGAGCAGGAGTTAACACTGAAGCTTTCTTT. Encoded protein: CSARAGVNTEAFF.

This clonotype was counted ten times or more. The rearrangement links TRBV7-2 to TRBJ1-5, with unresolved D. The CDR3 is 13 residues long. Germline V gives CDR1 SGHTA, CDR2 FQGNSA. Deletions cut 1 base from V and 4 bases from J, with 5 bases between. CDR3 in amino acids: CASSLGPNQPQHF. CDR3 DNA sequence: TGTGCCAGCAGCTTAGGCCCTAATCAGCCCCAGCATTTT.

This clonotype was observed many times. The V gene is TRBV15, the J gene TRBJ2-7, with D possibly TRBD2 on 7 matching bases. The CDR3 has 18 residues. V lost 5 bases and J 4 bases, leaving 27 bases between the germline ends. Germline lookup yields CDR1 LNHNV and CDR2 YYDKDF (reference sequence). The CDR3 region has the DNA TGTGCCACCAGCGGGGGGGGGCGTACACCTACAGGAGGATACGAGCAGTACTTC. Protein sequence: CATSGGGRTPTGGYEQYF. Full variable domain (remainder filled in from reference TRBV15 and TRBJ2-7): DAMVIQNPRYQVTQFGKPVTLSCSQTLNHNVMYWYQQKSSQAPKLLFHYYDKDFNNEADTPDNFQSRRPNTSFCFLDIRSPGLGDTAMYLCATSGGGRTPTGGYEQYFGPGTRLTVT.

This clonotype appeared a few times. The CDR3 sequence: CASSFSHNNEQFF. DNA for the CDR3: TGTGCCAGCAGCTTTAGCCACAACAATGAGCAGTTCTTC. The chain employs TRBV7-7 and TRBJ2-1; D unresolved. The CDR3 spans 13 residues. CDR1 SSHAT and CDR2 FNYEAQ come from the germline V gene (reference sequence). Between the trimmed V and J ends, which lost 3 bases and 5 bases, there was a span of 8 bases.

This chain links TRBV25-1 with TRBJ2-5; D ambiguous. Trimming removed 5 bases from V and 0 bases from J, with 7 bases in between. Germline CDR1 reads MGHDK; CDR2 reads SYGVNS. This CDR3 has 13 amino acids. The CDR3 region has the DNA TGTGCCAGCAGTAAGGCTGACCAAGAGACCCAGTACTTC. The encoded protein is CASSKADQETQYF.

The V call is TRBV12-3 or TRBV12-4, the J call TRBJ1-2; the match to TRBD1 covers 7 bases. This CDR3 is built from 13 residues. J lost 3 bases, V lost 7 bases, and 5 bases had no gene match. The DNA of the CDR3 is TGTGCCAGCACCGAACAGGGGTACTATGGCTACACCTTC. Protein sequence: CASTEQGYYGYTF.

This clonotype has more than one count but fewer than ten. The J gene is TRBJ1-1, the V gene TRBV6-1; D is ambiguous. V was pared by 7 bases and J by 7 bases, with 16 bases between. The CDR3 length is 13 residues. Germline V gene sequence: CDR1 MNHNS, CDR2 SASEGT. CDR3 in DNA: TGTGCCAGCATGAACGAAGGCCACCATGAAGCTTTCTTT. This encodes CASMNEGHHEAFF.

This clonotype was found a few times. V is TRBV6-5 and J is TRBJ2-1; unclear D gene. CDR3 length equals 15 residues. V was trimmed by 2 bases and J by 2 bases, leaving 10 bases between them. Germline CDR1 and CDR2: MNHEY and SVGAGI. CDR3: CASSYEGIPYNEQFF. As DNA, the CDR3 is TGTGCCAGCAGTTACGAAGGCATTCCCTACAATGAGCAGTTCTTC.

This clonotype has a count of ten or more. V usage is TRBV20-1 and J usage is TRBJ2-7, with 14 nucleotides matching TRBD2. CDR1 DFQATT and CDR2 SNEGSKA come from the germline V gene (reference sequence). V shed 4 bases, J shed 4 bases, and the junction held 6 bases outside the gene matches. This CDR3 is 15 amino acids long. For the CDR3, the DNA is TGCAGTGCTATATGGACTAGCGGGGGGTCGTACGAGCAGTACTTC. Protein sequence: CSAIWTSGGSYEQYF.

This clonotype was counted only a few times. The V and J genes are TRBV15 and TRBJ2-5; the match to TRBD2 covers 11 bases. From germline, CDR1 is LNHNV and CDR2 YYDKDF (reference sequence). V lost 1 base and J lost 4; bases outside the gene matches: 5. This CDR3 has 16 residues. The CDR3, as DNA: TGTGCCACCAGCAGAGGTAGCGGGGGGGCGTCAGAGACCCAGTACTTC. This translates into CATSRGSGGASETQYF.

This clonotype was observed many times. The rearrangement uses TRBV10-3 and TRBJ1-1; TRBD1 is a possible D gene (6 bases). Germline values: CDR1 ENHRY, CDR2 SYGVKD. CDR3 length equals 14 residues. With 0 bases removed from V and 8 bases from J, the gap between germline ends came to 13 bases. The CDR3 loop reads CAISESPGRGEAFF. In nucleotides, the CDR3 is TGTGCCATCAGTGAGTCTCCGGGCAGGGGCGAAGCTTTCTTT.

The chain carries TRBV10-1 and TRBJ2-2; D remains ambiguous. V gave up 0 bases and J gave up 16 bases, with 12 bases separating them. The length of the CDR3 is 12 residues. Germline CDR1 and CDR2: WNHNN and SYGVQD (reference sequence). CDR3 sequence: CASSESVEDGFF. Here the CDR3 DNA reads TGCGCCAGCAGTGAGTCCGTTGAGGATGGGTTTTTT.

This clonotype was recorded many times. The chain employs TRBV5-1 and TRBJ2-7; TRBD1 might be the D (5 bases). V lost 4 bases, J lost 4 bases, and 9 bases lay in between. Germline V lookup: CDR1 SGHRS, CDR2 YFSETQ. This CDR3 region has 12 residues. The CDR3, as DNA: TGCGCCAGCAGCCCACCAGGGTACGAGCAGTACTTC. Its translation: CASSPPGYEQYF.

This clonotype has at least ten counts. The chain is built from TRBV29-1 and TRBJ2-3, with D maybe TRBD1 (5 bases). This CDR3 spans 14 amino acids. CDR1 and CDR2 from the germline V gene are SQVTM and ANQGSEA. The ends were cut back, 0 bases at V and 3 bases at J, with 10 bases in the middle. Here the CDR3 reads CSVEDSAGTDTQYF. CDR3 in DNA: TGCAGCGTTGAAGATTCGGCAGGGACAGATACGCAGTATTTT.

The chain has TRBV10-3 and TRBJ2-3; D is possibly TRBD2 (6 bases). This CDR3 has 15 residues. CDR1 ENHRY and CDR2 SYGVKD come from the germline V gene. V lost 7 bases, J lost 0 bases, and 14 bases lay in between. The CDR3 DNA reads as TGTGCCATCAACCCCGGGAGACTGAGCACAGATACGCAGTATTTT. Protein product: CAINPGRLSTDTQYF.

This clonotype was detected a few times. The V gene is TRBV12-3 or TRBV12-4, the J gene TRBJ2-5; possibly TRBD1 for D (7 bases). The CDR3 totals 15 residues. Trimming cost V 6 bases and J 0 bases, with 14 bases left between them. CDR3 in DNA: TGTGCCAGCAGCAGGGGGGCGGCTTACCAAGAGACCCAGTACTTC. Its protein is CASSRGAAYQETQYF.

V and J are TRBV6-1 and TRBJ2-7; 8 bases match TRBD1. The germline V gene encodes CDR1 MNHNS and CDR2 SASEGT. The CDR3 has 14 residues. Trimming cost V 2 bases and J 4 bases; bases outside gene matches: 4. DNA of the CDR3: TGTGCCAGCAGTGAAAGGACAGGGAAATACGAGCAGTACTTC. Translating it yields CASSERTGKYEQYF.

In this sample, this clonotype turned up a few times. V is TRBV2 and J is TRBJ1-6; 9 bases match TRBD1. This CDR3 is 17 amino acids long. Per the germline V gene, CDR1 is SNHLY and CDR2 is FYNNEI. Losses at the gene ends were 2 bases for V and 6 bases for J; bases not matched to a gene: 8. The chain's CDR3 is CASSELGTGIRNSPLHF. CDR3 coding DNA: TGTGCCAGCAGTGAACTCGGGACAGGGATCCGTAATTCACCCCTCCACTTT.

This clonotype was detected a few times. The chain employs TRBV18 and TRBJ2-1; D uncertain. Germline V gene data show CDR1 as KGHSH and CDR2 as LQKENI. The CDR3 consists of 14 residues. V lost 8 bases to trimming and J lost 0 bases, with 11 bases between them. In DNA, the CDR3 is TGTGCCAGCCATGAGACGGGCTCCTACAATGAGCAGTTCTTC. As protein: CASHETGSYNEQFF.

This clonotype occurred many times. The chain has TRBV28 and TRBJ1-4; D ambiguous. Germline CDR1 MDHEN, CDR2 SYDVKM. This CDR3 is 15 amino acids long. Trimming removed 5 bases from V and 8 bases from J, with 18 bases in between. The CDR3: CASSPSSSGVEKLFF. In nucleotides, the CDR3 is TGTGCCAGCAGTCCATCAAGTTCTGGAGTCGAAAAACTGTTTTTT.